This record concerns one TCR beta chain sequence. These data belong to a study of blood T cell repertoires in COVID-19. Study-wide context: COVID-19 samples collected from the United States, Italy and Spain covered acute and convalescent phases. T cells, B-cell-depleted T cells, or PBMCs supplied cDNA or gDNA.

Germline V gives CDR1 KGHSH, CDR2 LQKENI. This CDR3 is built from 16 residues. The junction had 7 bases not matched to a gene; V was cut back by 4 bases and J by 4 bases. Per the authors' pipeline: Estimated nucleated cell counts came from reference gene primer amplification. The repertoire was sequenced with immunoSEQ multiplex PCR; TCRdb's copy has only in-frame clones and lacks some. V, J and clone size are those of that table, while D and trimming were read from the DNA. Here the sample spans about 63,000 clones, 88% being singletons. The chain carries TRBV18 and TRBJ1-1, with 12 bases matching TRBD1. The source of this sequence is a human donor in a cohort sampled during active COVID-19. The material sequenced was peripheral blood. The DNA for the CDR3 is TGTGCCAGCTCACTGGGGACAGGGGGCAGGAGCACTGAAGCTTTCTTT. Translated: CASSLGTGGRSTEAFF.